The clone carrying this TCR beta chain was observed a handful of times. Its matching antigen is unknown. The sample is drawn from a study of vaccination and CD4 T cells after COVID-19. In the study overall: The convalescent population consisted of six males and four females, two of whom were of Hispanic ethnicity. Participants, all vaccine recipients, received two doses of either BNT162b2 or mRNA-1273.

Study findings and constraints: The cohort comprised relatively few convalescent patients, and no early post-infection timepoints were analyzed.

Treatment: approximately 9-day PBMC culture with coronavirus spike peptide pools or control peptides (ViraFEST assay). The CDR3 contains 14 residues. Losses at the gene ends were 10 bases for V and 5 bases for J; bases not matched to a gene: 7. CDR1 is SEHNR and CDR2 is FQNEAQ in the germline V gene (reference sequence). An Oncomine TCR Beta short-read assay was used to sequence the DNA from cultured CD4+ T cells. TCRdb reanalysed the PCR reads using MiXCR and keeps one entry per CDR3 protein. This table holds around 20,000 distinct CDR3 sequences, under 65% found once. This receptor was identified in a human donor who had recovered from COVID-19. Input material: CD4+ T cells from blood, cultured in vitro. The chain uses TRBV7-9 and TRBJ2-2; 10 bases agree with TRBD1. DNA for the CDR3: TGTGCCATCCCCGGACAGGGGGGGACCGGGGAGCTGTTTTTT. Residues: CAIPGQGGTGELFF.